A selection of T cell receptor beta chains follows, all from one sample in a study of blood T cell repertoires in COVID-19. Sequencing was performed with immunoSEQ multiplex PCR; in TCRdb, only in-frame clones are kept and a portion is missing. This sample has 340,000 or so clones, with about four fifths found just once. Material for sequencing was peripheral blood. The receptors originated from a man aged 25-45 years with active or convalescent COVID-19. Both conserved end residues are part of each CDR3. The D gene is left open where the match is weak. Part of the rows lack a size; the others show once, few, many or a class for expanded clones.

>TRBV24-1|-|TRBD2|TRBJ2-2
TGTGCCACCAGTGCGCGGGGGGGGCCCGCGAACACCGGGGAGCTGTTTTTT
CATSARGGPANTGELFF
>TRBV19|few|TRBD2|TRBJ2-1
TGTGCCAGTAGTATAGTTACGACTAGCGTAGCGGAGCAGTTCTTC
CASSIVTTSVAEQFF
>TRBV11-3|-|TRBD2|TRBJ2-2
TGTGCCAGCAGCTTATTCTTAATGGGACTAGCGGGAGAACGGACCGGGGAGCTGTTTTTT
CASSLFLMGLAGERTGELFF
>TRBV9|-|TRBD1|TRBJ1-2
TGTGCCAGCAGCCCCAGACAGGGAGTCGCCTATGGCTACACCTTC
CASSPRQGVAYGYTF
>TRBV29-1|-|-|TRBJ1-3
TGCAGCGTTGGCAGTGGCCCTGGAAACACCATATATTTT
CSVGSGPGNTIYF
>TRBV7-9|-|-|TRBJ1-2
TGTGCCAGCAGCCCCTCCCTGGCCAACTATGGCTACACCTTC
CASSPSLANYGYTF
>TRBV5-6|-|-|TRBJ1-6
TGTGCCAGCTACTCCTATAATTCACCCCTCCACTTT
CASYSYNSPLHF
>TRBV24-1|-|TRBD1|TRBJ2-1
TGTGCCACCAGTTCTATGACCGGGACAGCCCTCTACAATGAGCAGTTCTTC
CATSSMTGTALYNEQFF
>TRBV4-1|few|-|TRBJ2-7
TGCGCCAGCAGCCAAGTATATGGCGCGGGGTACTACGAGCAGTACTTC
CASSQVYGAGYYEQYF
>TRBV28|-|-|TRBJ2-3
TGTGCCAGCAGCGGGACACCGGGCGGGCGGGTTACGCAGTATTTT
CASSGTPGGRVTQYF
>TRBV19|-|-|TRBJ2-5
TGTGCCAGTAGTCGCCGGGTTTCCCGCCCCGGACAAGAGACCCAGTACTTC
CASSRRVSRPGQETQYF
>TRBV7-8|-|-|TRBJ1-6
TGTGCCAGCAGTTTTACAGGGAATTCACCCCTCCACTTT
CASSFTGNSPLHF
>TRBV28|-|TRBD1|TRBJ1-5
TGTGCCAGCAGTCTTACCGGGACAGGGTATGAGAAGCCCCAGCATTTT
CASSLTGTGYEKPQHF
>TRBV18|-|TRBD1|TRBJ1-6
TGTGCCAGCTCACCCCGGGACAGGGACTCACCCCTCCACTTT
CASSPRDRDSPLHF
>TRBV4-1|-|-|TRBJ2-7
TGCGCCAGCAGCCAAGGAGTTGGCGGGAATCCCTACGAGCAGTACTTC
CASSQGVGGNPYEQYF
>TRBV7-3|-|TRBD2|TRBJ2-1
TGTGCCAGCAGCTTGCAGCGGGAGGGCGGTGAGCAGTTCTTC
CASSLQREGGEQFF
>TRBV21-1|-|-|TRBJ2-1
TGTGCCAGCAGCTCTAATTCTCCGGGACAGGGGAAAAACGCGCGGGCCAGTGAGCAGTTCTTC
CASSSNSPGQGKNARASEQFF
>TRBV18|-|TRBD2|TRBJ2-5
TGTGCCAGCTCGGGGGGGGTCCAAGAGACCCAGTACTTC
CASSGGVQETQYF
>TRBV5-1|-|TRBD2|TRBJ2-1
TGCGCCAGCAGCAAAACCCTAGCGGCCAATGAGCAGTTCTTC
CASSKTLAANEQFF
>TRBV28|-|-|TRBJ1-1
TGTGCCAGCACCTGGCTGGACAGCGTGAACACTGAAGCTTTCTTT
CASTWLDSVNTEAFF
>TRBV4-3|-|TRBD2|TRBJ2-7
TGCGCCAGCAGCCAAGGGCTAGCGGGTACCTACGAGCAGTACTTC
CASSQGLAGTYEQYF
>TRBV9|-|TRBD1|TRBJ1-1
TGTGCCAGCAGCCCCACACCCGGGACAGCAGCTTTCTTT
CASSPTPGTAAFF
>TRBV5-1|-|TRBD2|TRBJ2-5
TGCGCCACCAATAGCGGGGGGCAGCAAGAGACCCAGTACTTC
CATNSGGQQETQYF
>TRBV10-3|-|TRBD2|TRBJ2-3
TGTGCCATCAGTGAAGGGCTAGCGGGGGGGCATACGCAGTATTTT
CAISEGLAGGHTQYF
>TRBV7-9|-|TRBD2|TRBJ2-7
TGTGCCAGCAGCTCCCGAGGGGTCTCAACGCGGACTAGCGATTACGAGCAGTACTTC
CASSSRGVSTRTSDYEQYF
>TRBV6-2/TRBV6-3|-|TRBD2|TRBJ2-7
TGTGCCAGCAGTTACTCGCCTAGCGGGGGCCTCAGCTCCTACGAGCAGTACTTC
CASSYSPSGGLSSYEQYF
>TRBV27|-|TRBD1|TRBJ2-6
TGTGCCAGCAGTTGGACAGGGGAATATTCTGGGGCCAACGTCCTGACTTTC
CASSWTGEYSGANVLTF
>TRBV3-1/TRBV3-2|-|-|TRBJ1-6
TGTGCCAGCAGCCAAGAAGTTATAGCGGTAAATTCACCCCTCCACTTT
CASSQEVIAVNSPLHF
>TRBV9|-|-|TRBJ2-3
TGTGCCAGCAGCCTTGAGGGGGCAGATACGCAGTATTTT
CASSLEGADTQYF
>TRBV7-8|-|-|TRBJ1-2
TGTGCCAGCAGCCCACGGGTAGACTATGGCTACACCTTC
CASSPRVDYGYTF
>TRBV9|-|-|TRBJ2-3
TGTGCCAGCAGCCTTAGCGGAAGCACAGATACGCAGTATTTT
CASSLSGSTDTQYF
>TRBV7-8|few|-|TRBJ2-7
TGTGCCAGCAGCTGGGGGGGCGGGGCCACCTACGAGCAGTACTTC
CASSWGGGATYEQYF
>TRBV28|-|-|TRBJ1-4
TGTGCCAGCAGTTTTCAGGAGGTGGAGAAACTGTTTTTT
CASSFQEVEKLFF
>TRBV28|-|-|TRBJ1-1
TGTGCCAGCAGACCAGGGAGGTCTGAAGCTTTCTTT
CASRPGRSEAFF
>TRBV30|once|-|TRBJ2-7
TGTGCCTCCGACTTAGGCAGTCCCTACGAGCAGTACTTC
CASDLGSPYEQYF
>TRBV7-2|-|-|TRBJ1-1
TGTGCCAGCAGCTTAGTCCGGAGTCGCACTGAAGCTTTCTTT
CASSLVRSRTEAFF
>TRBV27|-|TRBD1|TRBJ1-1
TGTGCCAGCAGTGCCCGACAGGGTAACACTGAAGCTTTCTTT
CASSARQGNTEAFF
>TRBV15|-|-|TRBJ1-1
TGTGCCACCAGCAGAGGCCGGGGGGTTGGAGCTTTCTTT
CATSRGRGVGAFF
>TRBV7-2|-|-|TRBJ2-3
TGTGCCAGCAGCTCCCCCAGGAGGGTTTTCACAGATACGCAGTATTTT
CASSSPRRVFTDTQYF
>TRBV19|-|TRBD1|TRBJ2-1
TGTGCCAGTAGGGACAAAAGGGGGACAGGGAGGTCCGATGAGCAGTTCTTC
CASRDKRGTGRSDEQFF
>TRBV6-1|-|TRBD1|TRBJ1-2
TGTGCCAGCAGGGAAGGACAGGTTAACTATGGCTACACCTTC
CASREGQVNYGYTF
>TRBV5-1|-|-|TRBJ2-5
TGCGCCAGCAGCCCCACCCCGCACTCCGCGGGTGGAGAGGCCCAGTACTTC
CASSPTPHSAGGEAQYF
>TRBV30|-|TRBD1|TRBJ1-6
TGTGCCTGGAGTGCCCTGGGACAGGGGGCGCTTGATTCACCCCTCCACTTT
CAWSALGQGALDSPLHF
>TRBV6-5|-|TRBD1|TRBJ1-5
TGTGCCAGCAGATCGGACAGGGGTCAGCCCCAGCATTTT
CASRSDRGQPQHF
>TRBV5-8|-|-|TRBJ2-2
TGTGCCAGCAGCCGAGGCCCCACCGGGGAGCTGTTTTTT
CASSRGPTGELFF
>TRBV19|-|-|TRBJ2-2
TGTGCCAGTTGGACTAGGGGGACTACCGGGGAGCTGTTTTTT
CASWTRGTTGELFF
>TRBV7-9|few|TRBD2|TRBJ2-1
TGTGCCAGCAGCTCGCGACGACTAGCGGGAGAGGTTAATGAGCAGTTCTTC
CASSSRRLAGEVNEQFF
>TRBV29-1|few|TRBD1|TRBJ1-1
TGCAGCGTCAACAGGGGCCCTAGGGGGACTGAAGCTTTCTTT
CSVNRGPRGTEAFF
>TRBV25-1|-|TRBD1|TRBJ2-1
TGTGCCAGCAGTGAAGACAGGGGGCGACGTGAGCAGTTCTTC
CASSEDRGRREQFF
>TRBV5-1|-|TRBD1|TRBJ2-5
TGCGCCAGCAGCTTGGGACAGGGTGGGCGAGAGACCCAGTACTTC
CASSLGQGGRETQYF
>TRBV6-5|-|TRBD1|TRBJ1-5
TGTGCCAGCAGTTATCCGGGACAGGGGGAACAGCCCCAGCATTTT
CASSYPGQGEQPQHF
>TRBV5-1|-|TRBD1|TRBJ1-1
TGCGCCAGCAGCTTGGATCCAGGGGGAGTCACTGAAGCTTTCTTT
CASSLDPGGVTEAFF
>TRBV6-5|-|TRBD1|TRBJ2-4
TGTGCCAGCAGTTCCAGGGGGAACATTCAGTACTTC
CASSSRGNIQYF